This T cell receptor (beta chain) came from a study of blood T cells in healthy people across ages. This clonotype was observed many times. Its antigen is unidentified. With 3 bases removed from V and 5 bases from J, the gap between germline ends came to 13 bases. The CDR3 sequence is 14 residues long. Per sample, a minimum of 6 million PBMCs were isolated. Per sample, extraction of total RNA gave at least 5.5 micrograms in every case. Overall study results and limits: Estimates drawn from one million T cells were deemed to understate diversity.

Combining a sample-barcoded 5' primer with a J-beta primer mix, a second PCR ran for about 7 to 11 cycles. At least 2.5 million CDR3-containing paired-end reads were obtained per sample. TCRdb re-analysed the 5' RACE reads in MiXCR, keeping a single row per CDR3 protein. The sample lists more than 550,000 distinct CDR3 sequences; roughly 20% were seen once. The sample taken for sequencing was blood. This chain joins TRBV12-3 or TRBV12-4 and TRBJ1-1; no clear D gene. The receptor's source is a man between 65 and 85 years old in good health. CDR3 protein: CASSLQLWGTEAFF. The CDR3, as DNA: TGTGCCAGCAGTTTGCAATTATGGGGTACTGAAGCTTTCTTT.